The 19 T cell receptor beta chains in this list originate from one sample, sequenced in a study of cytotoxic CD8 clonotypes in ibrutinib-treated CLL. Using immunoSEQ multiplex PCR, the repertoire was profiled, and TCRdb retains in-frame clones only, with some absent. The table has 52,000 or so clones, around 78% seen once; the top ten hold approximately 20%. The sample consisted of PBMCs, taken after 24 months of ibrutinib treatment. The receptor source for this set is a human donor with chronic lymphocytic leukemia.

The chain combines TRBV7-9 with TRBJ2-2; D is ambiguous. Trimming left V 5 bases short and J 0 bases short, with 13 bases between. The CDR3 contains 16 residues. The V gene's germline CDR1 is SEHNR and CDR2 FQNEAQ (reference sequence). The CDR3 bases are TGTGCCAGCAGCCCTCTGGGCAGATCGAACACCGGGGAGCTGTTTTTT. Translating it yields CASSPLGRSNTGELFF.

The chain recombines TRBV5-6 with TRBJ2-7, with TRBD1 matching over 11 bases. The CDR3 covers 16 residues. The J segment lost 3 bases and the V segment lost 3 bases, leaving 8 bases of the junction unmatched. Germline-derived CDR1 and CDR2 are SGHDT and YYEEEE. The CDR3 bases are TGTGCCAGCAGCTCATTAGGACAGGGGGCTTTCTACGAGCAGTACTTC. This sequence encodes CASSSLGQGAFYEQYF.

Note on this clone: Mismatch with germline at one junction end may stem from a read error. This chain uses TRBV15 with TRBJ2-1; D uncertain. The CDR3 totals 17 residues. The germline gives CDR1 LNHNV, CDR2 YYDKDF (reference sequence). CDR3 protein: CATSRDLPLGSSNEQFF. The CDR3 bases are TGTGCCACCAGCAGAGATCTCCCCTTGGGATCCTCCAATGAGCAGTTCTTC.

The chain has TRBV9 and TRBJ1-5; TRBD1 might be the D (6 bases). CDR3 length: 15 residues. Between the trimmed V and J ends, which lost 3 bases and 0 bases, there was a span of 10 bases. The germline V gene has CDR1 SGDLS and CDR2 YYNGEE. DNA for the CDR3: TGTGCCAGCAGCGCCGGGACACTTAGCAATCAGCCCCAGCATTTT. It translates to CASSAGTLSNQPQHF.

V gene TRBV9 combines with J gene TRBJ1-5; D not certain. Germline V gene lookup returns CDR1 SGDLS and CDR2 YYNGEE. The CDR3 has 14 residues. V lost 0 bases to trimming and J lost 1 base, with 5 bases between them. The CDR3 region has the DNA TGTGCCAGCAGCGTAGGGGAGAGCAATCAGCCCCAGCATTTT. Its protein product is CASSVGESNQPQHF.

DNA of the CDR3: TGTGCCAGTAGTATGGGACGATTGGAAGAAAAACTGTTTTTT. Encoded protein: CASSMGRLEEKLFF. The chain carries TRBV19 and TRBJ1-4, with D possibly being TRBD1 (5 bases). CDR1 and CDR2 from the germline V gene are LNHDA and SQIVND (reference sequence). The CDR3 consists of 14 residues. Trimming removed 3 bases from V and 8 bases from J, with 13 bases in between.

The CDR3 here is CASRPLGPRDRGYTF. CDR3 nucleotide sequence: TGCGCCAGCAGGCCCTTGGGCCCCAGGGATCGAGGCTACACCTTC. J is TRBJ1-2 and V is TRBV5-1, with a tentative D call TRBD1 (5 bases). CDR3 length: 15 residues. Germline V CDR1 and CDR2: SGHRS, YFSETQ. V lost 5 bases and J lost 8, with 22 bases in between.

This chain joins TRBV19 and TRBJ2-7; 9 bases line up with TRBD2. CDR1 and CDR2 (germline): LNHDA, SQIVND (reference sequence). Trimming at V came to 5 bases and at J to 5 bases, leaving 7 bases not matched to a gene. This CDR3 region has 14 residues. The CDR3, as DNA: TGTGCCAGTAGTGGTAGCGGGAGTTCCCACGAGCAGTACTTC. It translates to CASSGSGSSHEQYF. Drawing the rest from reference TRBV19 and TRBJ2-7, the complete variable domain is DGGITQSPKYLFRKEGQNVTLSCEQNLNHDAMYWYRQDPGQGLRLIYYSQIVNDFQKGDIAEGYSVSREKKESFPLTVTSAQKNPTAFYLCASSGSGSSHEQYFGPGTRLTVT.

The chain links TRBV28 to TRBJ1-1, with D tentatively TRBD1 (6 bases). CDR1 and CDR2 (germline): MDHEN, SYDVKM. Trimming removed 1 base from V and 5 bases from J, with 11 bases in between. This CDR3 spans 14 amino acids. In DNA form, the CDR3 reads TGTGCCAGCAGTTTATTAGGGCAGGGGACTGAAGCTTTCTTT. This gives the protein CASSLLGQGTEAFF.

The chain carries TRBV28 and TRBJ1-1; D is ambiguous. Looked up from germline, CDR1 is MDHEN and CDR2 is SYDVKM. The ends were cut back, 3 bases at V and 5 bases at J, with 13 bases in the middle. The CDR3 totals 14 residues. The CDR3 nucleotides read TGTGCCAGCAGTTTGTTTGTGGGTGGAACTGAAGCTTTCTTT. As protein: CASSLFVGGTEAFF. The whole variable domain, filled in from reference TRBV28 and TRBJ1-1, reads DVKVTQSSRYLVKRTGEKVFLECVQDMDHENMFWYRQDPGLGLRLIYFSYDVKMKEKGDIPEGYSVSREKKERFSLILESASTNQTSMYLCASSLFVGGTEAFFGQGTRLTVV.

This chain links TRBV5-6 with TRBJ2-7; D is unresolved. The V end lost 0 bases, the J end lost 0 bases, and 7 bases lay between the germline ends. The CDR3 is 14 amino acids. Per the germline V gene, CDR1 is SGHDT and CDR2 is YYEEEE. In DNA, the CDR3 is TGTGCCAGCAGCTTGGGACTTAGCTCCTACGAGCAGTACTTC. Encoded protein: CASSLGLSSYEQYF.

The CDR3 region is CASSTQMGSYEQYF. In DNA, the CDR3 is TGTGCCAGCAGCACACAGATGGGTTCCTACGAGCAGTACTTC. The V gene is TRBV6-5, the J gene TRBJ2-7; D gene unclear. The CDR3 consists of 14 residues. The V gene's germline CDR1 is MNHEY and CDR2 SVGAGI. With 6 bases removed from V and 1 base from J, the gap between germline ends came to 13 bases.

The chain recombines TRBV9 with TRBJ1-3, with no clear D. The CDR3 runs to 14 residues. Trimming left V 0 bases short and J 0 bases short, with 4 bases between. The germline gives CDR1 SGDLS, CDR2 YYNGEE. The CDR3 nucleotides are TGTGCCAGCAGCGTAGAGACCTCTGGAAACACCATATATTTT. This translates into CASSVETSGNTIYF. The full variable domain, with the rest looked up from reference TRBV9 and TRBJ1-3, is DSGVTQTPKHLITATGQRVTLRCSPRSGDLSVYWYQQSLDQGLQFLIQYYNGEERAKGNILERFSAQQFPDLHSELNLSSLELGDSALYFCASSVETSGNTIYFGEGSWLTVV.

In regard to this clone: The same CDR3 can be traced to other DNA sequences in this sample. V and J are TRBV6-1 and TRBJ2-5, with D possibly matching TRBD1 (5 bases). This CDR3 contains 13 residues. V was trimmed by 4 bases and J by 1 base, leaving 7 bases between them. Germline CDR1 is MNHNS and CDR2 is SASEGT. The CDR3 protein is CASSGGSQETQYF. The CDR3 DNA reads TGTGCCAGCAGTGGGGGCAGCCAAGAGACCCAGTACTTC.

The chain has TRBV5-1 and TRBJ1-2, with D possibly matching TRBD1 (5 bases). This CDR3 is built from 14 residues. The ends were cut back, 2 bases at V and 4 bases at J, with 12 bases in the middle. Germline CDR1 is SGHRS and CDR2 is YFSETQ. The CDR3 region has the DNA TGCGCCAGCAGCTTACCCGGGACCTTCTATGGCTACACCTTC. It specifies CASSLPGTFYGYTF.

This clone appeared a few times. The chain recombines TRBV7-6 with TRBJ1-1, with D possibly TRBD1 on 6 matching bases. Trimming pared 4 bases from V and 3 bases from J, leaving 9 bases between. CDR1 is SGHVS, CDR2 FNYEAQ, per germline. The CDR3 spans 13 residues. CDR3 nucleotide sequence: TGTGCCAGCAGCTCCAAGGGGGACACTGAAGCTTTCTTT. It encodes CASSSKGDTEAFF.

The chain joins TRBV2 to TRBJ2-7; 8 nucleotides line up with TRBD1. The CDR3 is 15 residues long. Germline V lookup: CDR1 SNHLY, CDR2 FYNNEI. With V trimmed by 8 bases and J by 7 bases, 16 bases remained unmatched. CDR3 nucleotide sequence: TGTGCCAGCTGCCCAGGGGGCTTGGGGGACTTTGAGCAGTACTTC. Translating it yields CASCPGGLGDFEQYF.

This clone was seen only a few times. DNA for the CDR3: TGTGCCAGCAGCCCAACAGGCTACGAGCAGTACTTC. Translated: CASSPTGYEQYF. The chain uses TRBV7-9 and TRBJ2-7, with D perhaps TRBD1 (5 bases). Germline CDR1 SEHNR, CDR2 FQNEAQ (reference sequence). The CDR3 totals 12 residues. V was clipped by 5 bases and J by 3 bases, with 8 bases between them.

The chain is built from TRBV4-3 and TRBJ1-2; the D gene is possibly TRBD1 (5 bases). V lost 0 bases and J lost 0, with 8 bases in between. Germline-derived CDR1 and CDR2 are LGHNA and YSLEER. The CDR3 runs 15 residues. The CDR3, as DNA: TGCGCCAGCAGCCAAGACAGGGTAACTAACTATGGCTACACCTTC. This encodes CASSQDRVTNYGYTF.